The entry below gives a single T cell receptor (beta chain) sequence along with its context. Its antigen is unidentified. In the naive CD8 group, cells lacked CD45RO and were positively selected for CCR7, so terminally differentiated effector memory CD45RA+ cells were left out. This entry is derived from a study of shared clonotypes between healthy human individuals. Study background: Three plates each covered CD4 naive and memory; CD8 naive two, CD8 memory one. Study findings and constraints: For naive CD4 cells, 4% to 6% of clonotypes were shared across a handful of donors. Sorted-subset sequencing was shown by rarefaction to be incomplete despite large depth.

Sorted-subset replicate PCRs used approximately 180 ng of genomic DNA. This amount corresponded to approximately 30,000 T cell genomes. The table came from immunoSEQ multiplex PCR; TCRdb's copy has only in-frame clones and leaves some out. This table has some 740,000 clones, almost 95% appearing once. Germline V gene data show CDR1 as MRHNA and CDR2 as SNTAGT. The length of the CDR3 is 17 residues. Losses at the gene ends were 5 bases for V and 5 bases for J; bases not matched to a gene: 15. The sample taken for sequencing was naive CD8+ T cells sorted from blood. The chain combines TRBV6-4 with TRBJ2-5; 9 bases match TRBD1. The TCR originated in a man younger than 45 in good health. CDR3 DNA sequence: TGTGCCAGCAGTCGGGGGTCTAGACAGGGGGAATCGGAGACCCAGTACTTC. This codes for CASSRGSRQGESETQYF.